This TCR beta chain was sequenced for a study of T cell clonality in common variable immunodeficiency. Each donor provided roughly 4.5 to 8.5 ml of heparinized whole blood. CDR1 and CDR2 (germline): SGHRS, YFSETQ. The length of the CDR3 is 16 residues. The trim removed 3 bases at V and 7 bases at J, leaving 15 bases unmatched. CVID and control samples used equivalent genomic DNA input. Sequencing was performed with immunoSEQ multiplex PCR; in TCRdb, only in-frame clones are kept and a portion is missing. The table lists tens of thousands of clones, with no singletons. This clone appeared many times. The CDR3 extends 3 residues past the end of the read, so its final part is completed from the germline J gene.

The sample consisted of peripheral blood mononuclear cells. The source is a person aged 18 to 75 in good health. The chain has TRBV5-1 and TRBJ1-2, with 7 positions matching TRBD1. The CDR3 loop reads CASSSNPGQEKFGYTF. The DNA read from the CDR3 is TGCGCCAGCAGCTCTAACCCCGGACAGGAGAAATTTGGC. Variable domain in full (rest from reference TRBV5-1 and TRBJ1-2): KAGVTQTPRYLIKTRGQQVTLSCSPISGHRSVSWYQQTPGQGLQFLFEYFSETQRNKGNFPGRFSGRQFSNSRSEMNVSTLELGDSALYLCASSSNPGQEKFGYTFGSGTRLTVV.